This T cell receptor beta chain was identified in a study of blood T cell repertoires in COVID-19. Germline values: CDR1 ENHRY, CDR2 SYGVKD. With V trimmed by 10 bases and J by 7 bases, 11 bases remained unmatched. CDR3 length: 13 residues. As processed by the authors: Reference gene primer amplification gave nucleated cell count estimates. Data came from immunoSEQ multiplex PCR; TCRdb stores just in-frame clones and leaves some out. That table furnishes V, J and clone size, whereas the DNA furnished D and trimming. This sample has hundreds of thousands of clones, with roughly four fifths found just once.

The clonotype was recovered from a man aged 25 to 40 with acute COVID-19. The sample taken for sequencing was PBMCs or T cells enriched from blood (not recorded which). This chain links TRBV10-3 with TRBJ2-7; 9 bases align to TRBD2. For the CDR3, the DNA is TGTGCCAGCGGGAGGGACGGAGGGAGTGAGCAGTACGTC. Protein product: CASGRDGGSEQYV.